This note documents a single T cell receptor beta chain sequence. The record originates from a study of blood T cell repertoires in COVID-19. Study overall: T cells, B-cell-depleted T cells, or PBMCs supplied cDNA or gDNA.

As handled by the study authors: Researchers report that nucleated cell counts were estimated from reference gene primer amplification. TCRdb's table, derived via immunoSEQ multiplex PCR, lists solely in-frame clones and lacks some. That table furnishes V, J and clone size, whereas the DNA furnished D and trimming. The table records over 150,000 clones, 85% of them present only once. Between the trimmed V and J ends, which lost 0 bases and 0 bases, there was a span of 12 bases. Per germline, CDR1 KGHSH and CDR2 LQKENI. The CDR3 runs 16 residues. The Seattle site enrolled patients during active infection and followed them longitudinally.

Sequencing was carried out using peripheral blood. This sequence joins TRBV18 and TRBJ2-7; D gene uncertain. The TCR comes from a woman in her sixties with COVID-19, enrolled during active disease. This chain's CDR3 is CASSPPELAVSYEQYF. The DNA for the CDR3 is TGTGCCAGCTCACCACCGGAGCTTGCAGTCTCCTACGAGCAGTACTTC.